These 7 T cell receptor beta chains were sequenced from one sample in a study of blood T cells in healthy people across ages. A sample-barcoded 5' primer and a J-beta primer mix were used in a second PCR of about 7 to 11 cycles. TCRdb independently ran MiXCR on the 5' RACE reads; one entry per CDR3 protein. Of over 500,000 distinct CDR3 sequences listed, 52% are singletons. Material: blood. The receptors stem from a woman older than 75 in good health.

Comment on this clonotype: A single base separates this from a much larger clone, so it may be a read error. The gene calls are TRBV29-1 and TRBJ2-5; D is undetermined. This CDR3 contains 12 residues. V was clipped by 4 bases and J by 4 bases, with 10 bases between them. Germline CDR1 and CDR2: SQVTM and ANQGSEA. CDR3 nucleotides: TGCAGCGTTGTTTCAGCCTTAGAGACCCAGTACTTC. Translation gives CSVVSALETQYF.

This clonotype was detected ten times or more. The genes are TRBV3-1 and TRBJ1-2; no clear D. This CDR3 region has 14 residues. Germline V CDR1 and CDR2: LGHDT, YNNKEL (reference sequence). V shed 0 bases and J shed 5 bases, with 10 bases lying between them. Here the CDR3 reads CASSQDLGSYGYTF. In nucleotides, the CDR3 is TGTGCCAGCAGCCAAGATCTGGGCAGTTATGGCTACACCTTC.

A word on this clonotype: A read error may account for a junction end that differs from germline. This chain uses TRBV7-3 with TRBJ2-5; 8 nucleotides line up with TRBD1. This CDR3 spans 15 amino acids. The germline gives CDR1 SGHTA, CDR2 FQGTGA. CDR3 in DNA: TGTGCCAGCAGTCGACTGGGACAGGCCCAAGAGACCCGGTACTTC. Translation: CASSRLGQAQETRYF.

This clonotype was counted only a few times. The V gene is TRBV20-1, the J gene TRBJ2-1, with 14 bases that match TRBD2. V dropped 3 bases and J dropped 1; count of bases not matched to a gene: 8. The CDR3 is made up of 18 amino acids. Germline-derived CDR1 and CDR2 are DFQATT and SNEGSKA (reference sequence). The CDR3 loop reads CSASSPGTSGSSYNEQFF. CDR3 nucleotide sequence: TGCAGTGCTAGTTCTCCCGGGACTAGCGGGAGTTCCTACAATGAGCAGTTCTTC.

Regarding this clonotype: Since a much larger clone is just one base distant, this may be a read error. This chain links TRBV9 with TRBJ2-1; D is ambiguous. The CDR3 loop spans 13 amino acids. CDR1 and CDR2 from the germline V gene are SGDLS and YYNGEE. The CDR3 bases are TGTGCCAGCGGCGTAGGGAACCTCAATGAGCAGTTCTTC. Encoded protein: CASGVGNLNEQFF.

V gene TRBV29-1 combines with J gene TRBJ2-1; no clear D. V gave up 8 bases and J gave up 0 bases, with 11 bases separating them. The CDR3 is 13 amino acids. Germline V gene lookup returns CDR1 SQVTM and CDR2 ANQGSEA. CDR3: CSHHSGSYNEQFF. The DNA of the CDR3 is TGCAGCCACCATTCTGGCTCCTACAATGAGCAGTTCTTC.

This clonotype came up a few times. V gene TRBV20-1 combines with J gene TRBJ2-4; a weak D match, TRBD1 (6 bases). Germline V gene data show CDR1 as DFQATT and CDR2 as SNEGSKA (reference sequence). V was pared by 8 bases and J by 3 bases, with 17 bases between. This CDR3 is 14 amino acids long. The CDR3 is CSPSTGLGKNIQYF. The CDR3, as DNA: TGCAGTCCCTCGACAGGATTGGGCAAAAACATTCAGTACTTC.